The clone carrying this TCR beta chain appeared once. Its antigen is still unknown. This record comes from a study of T cell responses to AZD1222 COVID-19 vaccine. TCRdb keeps only in-frame clones here, not all; method: immunoSEQ multiplex PCR. The repertoire consists of about 81,000 clones, with approximately 90% occurring once and the leading ten covering approximately 8%. Findings and caveats of the study: The span of vaccine-associated CD4 TCRs extended across spike, with dominance at 160-218 and 743-854. Researchers took repertoire samples only after the peak T cell response had come. Donors were chiefly white British, with a greater number of females, and clonal diversity was perhaps underestimated.

V lost 2 bases to trimming and J lost 3 bases; unmatched junction nucleotides: 5. Germline V gene lookup returns CDR1 SGHTA and CDR2 FQGTGA. This CDR3 contains 15 residues. The chain combines TRBV7-3 with TRBJ2-7; TRBD2 matches 9 bases. The sample here was peripheral blood, taken 28 days after the second AZD1222 dose. This TCR derives from an adult who received the AZD1222 COVID-19 vaccine. The CDR3 loop is CASSLESSGNYEQYF. DNA of the CDR3: TGTGCCAGCAGCTTAGAGTCTAGCGGGAACTACGAGCAGTACTTC.